A single sample gave rise to the 30 T cell receptor beta chains below, sequenced in a study of radiotherapy plus CTLA-4 blockade in lung cancer. Clones were read by immunoSEQ multiplex PCR, and TCRdb kept only the in-frame ones, dropping some. The profile covers roughly 51,000 clones, with approximately 86% appearing a single time and 17% taken by the ten largest. Sequences were derived from peripheral blood, sampled from a patient treated with radiotherapy plus ipilimumab. The receptors were gathered from a human donor with non-small cell lung cancer that progressed on radiotherapy plus ipilimumab. Some clones in this sample may be carry-over from other donors' samples.

This chain links TRBV29-1 with TRBJ1-4; D is possibly TRBD1 (6 bases). With 6 bases removed from V and 6 bases from J, the gap between germline ends came to 17 bases. This CDR3 spans 14 amino acids. Germline CDR1 and CDR2: SQVTM and ANQGSEA. The CDR3 region has the DNA TGCAGCGTAGTTAAAGGCAGGGGAGATGAAAAACTGTTTTTT. Amino acids: CSVVKGRGDEKLFF. The full variable domain, its missing parts supplied by reference TRBV29-1 and TRBJ1-4, is SAVISQKPSRDICQRGTSLTIQCQVDSQVTMMFWYRQQPGQSLTLIATANQGSEATYESGFVIDKFPISRPNLTFSTLTVSNMSPEDSSIYLCSVVKGRGDEKLFFGSGTQLSVL.

The rearrangement joins TRBV25-1 to TRBJ2-5, with D perhaps matching TRBD2 (6 bases). The CDR3 length is 14 residues. Between the trimmed V and J ends, which lost 8 bases and 5 bases, there was a span of 18 bases. Germline V gene sequence: CDR1 MGHDK, CDR2 SYGVNS. The DNA of the CDR3 is TGTGCCAGCCGAAGAGAGGGAGGAGGGGAGACCCAGTACTTC. Residues: CASRREGGGETQYF.

The chain joins TRBV6-5 to TRBJ2-5; 10 bases fit TRBD2. CDR1 and CDR2 (germline): MNHEY, SVGAGI. This CDR3 spans 15 amino acids. V trimming: 10 bases; J trimming: 1 base; junction bases outside the gene matches: 9. The CDR3 DNA reads TGTGCCATCCGTGCGACTAGCGGGCTCCAAGAGACCCAGTACTTC. The encoded protein is CAIRATSGLQETQYF.

The CDR3 protein is CASSLASGSPNTGELFF. CDR3 nucleotide sequence: TGTGCCAGCAGCTTAGCTAGCGGGAGCCCGAACACCGGGGAGCTGTTTTTT. V and J are TRBV7-2 and TRBJ2-2; TRBD2 aligns across 9 bases. V was clipped by 0 bases and J by 0 bases; unmatched bases: 2. CDR1 is SGHTA and CDR2 is FQGNSA in the germline V gene. The CDR3 runs to 17 residues.

The chain combines TRBV27 with TRBJ1-2, with a weak D call TRBD1 (6 bases). V dropped 3 bases and J dropped 9 bases, with 14 bases sitting between them. The CDR3 is made up of 13 amino acids. The germline gives CDR1 MNHEY, CDR2 SMNVEV (reference sequence). CDR3: CASSFGQGSSYTF. In nucleotides, the CDR3 is TGTGCCAGCAGTTTCGGGCAGGGGTCGAGCTACACCTTC.

The chain recombines TRBV6-1 with TRBJ2-2; tentatively, D is TRBD2 (6 bases). V was pared by 1 base and J by 7 bases, with 16 bases between. The CDR3 has 16 amino acids. CDR1 and CDR2 (germline): MNHNS, SASEGT. Here the CDR3 reads CASSEEPSVKIGELFF. CDR3 DNA: TGTGCCAGCAGTGAAGAGCCTAGCGTAAAAATCGGGGAGCTGTTTTTT.

This chain joins TRBV5-1 and TRBJ2-7; 12 bases are shared with TRBD1. CDR1 SGHRS and CDR2 YFSETQ come from the germline V gene. The CDR3 covers 17 residues. The V gene end was trimmed by 1 base and the J gene end by 6 bases; junction bases not matched to a gene: 11. The CDR3 region has the DNA TGCGCCAGCAGCTTGTCCCCTCGGGACAGGGGGCCTGGCGAGCAGTACTTC. Protein product: CASSLSPRDRGPGEQYF. The whole variable domain, remainder taken from reference TRBV5-1 and TRBJ2-7, is KAGVTQTPRYLIKTRGQQVTLSCSPISGHRSVSWYQQTPGQGLQFLFEYFSETQRNKGNFPGRFSGRQFSNSRSEMNVSTLELGDSALYLCASSLSPRDRGPGEQYFGPGTRLTVT.

This chain joins TRBV2 and TRBJ2-1; D possibly corresponds to TRBD2 (5 bases). The V end was cut by 6 bases, the J end by 5 bases, with 11 bases between. The CDR3 length is 13 residues. Per germline, CDR1 SNHLY and CDR2 FYNNEI. The CDR3 spells CASRDSADNEQFF. CDR3 coding DNA: TGTGCCAGCAGGGACTCCGCGGACAATGAGCAGTTCTTC.

This rearrangement joins TRBV2 to TRBJ1-1; tentative D call: TRBD1 (6 bases). The CDR3 spans 16 residues. Germline V gene sequence: CDR1 SNHLY, CDR2 FYNNEI. V lost 6 bases and J lost 0, with 17 bases in between. CDR3 in DNA: TGTGCCAGCAGGGAGGACAGCGTTAACATGAACACTGAAGCTTTCTTT. Its protein product is CASREDSVNMNTEAFF.

The chain couples TRBV7-2 to TRBJ2-7, with a tentative D call TRBD2 (6 bases). V was shortened by 1 base and J by 2 bases, with 21 bases between the two germline ends. In germline, CDR1 is SGHTA, CDR2 FQGNSA. The CDR3 consists of 18 residues. CDR3 sequence (DNA): TGTGCCAGCAGCTTAGTACTCACTAAAAGCGGGCCACCCTACGAGCAGTACTTC. Translation gives CASSLVLTKSGPPYEQYF. Full variable domain (remainder filled in from reference TRBV7-2 and TRBJ2-7): GAGVSQSPSNKVTEKGKDVELRCDPISGHTALYWYRQSLGQGLEFLIYFQGNSAPDKSGLPSDRFSAERTGGSVSTLTIQRTQQEDSAVYLCASSLVLTKSGPPYEQYFGPGTRLTVT.

The genes are TRBV29-1 and TRBJ1-2; a weak D match, TRBD1 (5 bases). Between the trimmed V and J ends, which lost 6 bases and 12 bases, there was a span of 14 bases. Germline V gene data show CDR1 as SQVTM and CDR2 as ANQGSEA. This CDR3 contains 10 residues. The DNA for the CDR3 is TGCAGCGTCGCCGGGGGGGTCCACACCTTC. Its translation: CSVAGGVHTF. Complete variable domain (other parts from reference TRBV29-1 and TRBJ1-2): SAVISQKPSRDICQRGTSLTIQCQVDSQVTMMFWYRQQPGQSLTLIATANQGSEATYESGFVIDKFPISRPNLTFSTLTVSNMSPEDSSIYLCSVAGGVHTFGSGTRLTVV.

The chain uses TRBV5-1 and TRBJ1-6; D is possibly TRBD1 (6 bases). The germline V gene has CDR1 SGHRS and CDR2 YFSETQ. V shed 0 bases and J shed 8 bases, with 27 bases lying between them. This CDR3 has 20 residues. CDR3 DNA sequence: TGCGCCAGCAGCTTGGGGACCCGCGGCAGGAGCCAGGGGTTCCATTCACCCCTCCACTTT. It specifies CASSLGTRGRSQGFHSPLHF.

This rearrangement joins TRBV27 to TRBJ1-2; 8 positions match TRBD1. The CDR3 consists of 15 residues. Germline trimming cut 6 bases from V and 4 bases from J; bases unmatched to any gene: 10. From germline, CDR1 is MNHEY and CDR2 SMNVEV (reference sequence). CDR3 sequence reads: CASRLTGALPYGYTF. CDR3 nucleotide sequence: TGTGCCAGCAGACTGACAGGGGCTCTCCCCTATGGCTACACCTTC.

The V and J genes are TRBV28 and TRBJ1-2; D is unclear. This CDR3 contains 13 residues. The germline V and J ends were trimmed by 6 bases and 6 bases, with 14 bases remaining between them. Germline lookup yields CDR1 MDHEN and CDR2 SYDVKM. CDR3 nucleotides: TGTGCCAGCAGCATAAGAGGCGCCGATGGCTACACCTTC. It yields the protein CASSIRGADGYTF.

The V gene is TRBV5-5, the J gene TRBJ2-7; D gene uncertain. The germline V and J ends were trimmed by 3 bases and 4 bases, with 5 bases remaining between them. There are 11 residues in the CDR3. Germline CDR1 SGHKS, CDR2 YYEKEE (reference sequence). The CDR3 is CASSSVYEQYF. CDR3 sequence (DNA): TGTGCCAGCAGCTCCGTGTACGAGCAGTACTTC.

The CDR3: CASTPSSSGSSYEQYF. Written as DNA, the CDR3 is TGCGCCAGCACTCCCAGTAGTAGCGGGAGCTCCTACGAGCAGTACTTC. The gene calls are TRBV5-1 and TRBJ2-7; 9 positions agree with TRBD2. Germline V gene lookup returns CDR1 SGHRS and CDR2 YFSETQ. V trimming: 6 bases; J trimming: 0 bases; junction bases outside the gene matches: 10. The CDR3 is 16 residues long.

The chain's CDR3 is CASSLAAGNTEAFF. CDR3 nucleotides: TGTGCCAGCAGCTTAGCGGCAGGGAACACTGAAGCTTTCTTT. The V gene is TRBV7-2, the J gene TRBJ1-1; D unresolved. The V gene's germline CDR1 is SGHTA and CDR2 FQGNSA. V was cut by 0 bases and J by 1 base, with 6 bases left in between. The CDR3 has 14 residues.

The chain links TRBV6-4 to TRBJ1-5, with D hard to call. With 4 bases removed from V and 7 bases from J, the gap between germline ends came to 11 bases. The CDR3 extends over 13 amino acids. In germline, CDR1 is MRHNA, CDR2 SNTAGT. The CDR3 nucleotides read TGTGCCAGCAGTGTGGGAAGCGGGCAGCCCCAGCATTTT. Its protein product is CASSVGSGQPQHF.

This CDR3 is CASSGTNRGSAGELFF. CDR3 nucleotide sequence: TGTGCCAGCAGCGGAACAAACAGGGGTTCCGCCGGGGAGCTGTTTTTT. The chain has TRBV7-3 and TRBJ2-2, with 7 bases matching TRBD1. J lost 6 bases, V lost 5 bases, and 12 bases had no gene match. Germline V gene sequence: CDR1 SGHTA, CDR2 FQGTGA. The CDR3 has 16 amino acids.

The chain combines TRBV4-2 with TRBJ2-1, with TRBD2 identical over 12 bases. Germline V gives CDR1 LGHNA, CDR2 YNFKEQ. The trim removed 4 bases at V and 4 bases at J, leaving 5 bases unmatched. The CDR3 contains 16 residues. The CDR3 DNA reads TGTGCCAGCAGCCCAATGACTAGCGGGAGATACAATGAGCAGTTCTTC. It yields the protein CASSPMTSGRYNEQFF.

The chain has TRBV5-6 and TRBJ2-1, with a tentative D call TRBD2 (7 bases). This CDR3 contains 16 residues. V dropped 0 bases and J dropped 4 bases, with 14 bases sitting between them. Germline values: CDR1 SGHDT, CDR2 YYEEEE. The CDR3 is CASSLGGGGGYNEQFF. CDR3 DNA sequence: TGTGCCAGCAGCTTGGGTGGGGGCGGGGGTTACAATGAGCAGTTCTTC.

This chain joins TRBV27 and TRBJ2-6; 7 bases are a match to TRBD1. CDR1 and CDR2 (germline): MNHEY, SMNVEV (reference sequence). The CDR3 has 17 residues. V shed 5 bases and J 0 bases; nucleotides not matched to a gene: 7. The DNA for the CDR3 is TGTGCCAGCAGTCTTGGGACAGCCTTCTCTGGGGCCAACGTCCTGACTTTC. It encodes CASSLGTAFSGANVLTF.

This chain joins TRBV14 and TRBJ1-2; possible D gene TRBD1, 6 bases. V was clipped by 1 base and J by 7 bases, with 13 bases between them. This CDR3 has 14 residues. Germline CDR1 and CDR2: SGHDN and FVKESK. CDR3 DNA: TGTGCCAGCAGCCAAGTCGCGGGGGCGGGTGGCTACACCTTC. Translating gives CASSQVAGAGGYTF.

The chain has TRBV5-8 and TRBJ2-7; a possible D gene is TRBD1 (6 bases). Per germline, CDR1 SGHTS and CDR2 YDEGEE. V was clipped by 2 bases and J by 5 bases, with 11 bases between them. This CDR3 has 13 residues. The CDR3 DNA reads as TGTGCCAGCAGCTTAAGACAGGATAACGAGCAGTACTTC. Protein sequence: CASSLRQDNEQYF.

This rearrangement joins TRBV4-3 to TRBJ2-1; 11 bases map to TRBD2. V lost 2 bases to trimming and J lost 4 bases; unmatched junction nucleotides: 13. CDR3 length equals 19 residues. Germline V gives CDR1 LGHNA, CDR2 YSLEER. CDR3: CASSQQYSSGRTRYNEQFF. In DNA, the CDR3 is TGCGCCAGCAGCCAACAATACTCTAGCGGGAGGACTAGATACAATGAGCAGTTCTTC.

This clone has a single count. This sequence joins TRBV11-3 and TRBJ2-2, with D possibly TRBD2 on 6 matching bases. The V end lost 8 bases, the J end lost 0 bases, and 16 bases lay between the germline ends. Germline CDR1 SGHNT, CDR2 YENEEA. The CDR3 is 16 amino acids. This CDR3 is CASASPGGTNTGELFF. The CDR3, as DNA: TGTGCCAGCGCCTCCCCCGGCGGGACGAACACCGGGGAGCTGTTTTTT.

The genes are TRBV28 and TRBJ2-7; TRBD1 aligns across 9 bases. CDR1 is MDHEN, CDR2 SYDVKM, per germline. Trimming removed 6 bases from V and 5 bases from J; junction bases left unmatched: 8. The CDR3 has 14 amino acids. The chain's CDR3 is CASREGQGGDEQYF. The CDR3 nucleotides are TGTGCCAGCAGAGAGGGACAGGGTGGGGACGAGCAGTACTTC.

The V gene is TRBV18, the J gene TRBJ1-5, with D possibly being TRBD1 (5 bases). The CDR3 has 15 amino acids. Deletions cut 2 bases from V and 6 bases from J, with 14 bases between. CDR1 and CDR2 from the germline V gene are KGHSH and LQKENI. CDR3 nucleotide sequence: TGTGCCAGCTCACCAGGTGAAGGGGAAGTTCAGCCCCAGCATTTT. This sequence encodes CASSPGEGEVQPQHF.

The chain's CDR3 is CASSLYHPYTREEGEVSYEQYF. In DNA, the CDR3 is TGTGCCAGCAGCTTATACCACCCATATACGAGGGAGGAAGGTGAGGTGTCCTACGAGCAGTACTTC. This chain uses TRBV13 with TRBJ2-7, with D maybe TRBD2 (6 bases). The length of the CDR3 is 22 residues. Trimming cost V 2 bases and J 1 base, with 33 bases left between them. Per germline, CDR1 PRHDT and CDR2 FYEKMQ (reference sequence).

The table lists this clone with a few counts. The chain couples TRBV14 to TRBJ2-7; D uncertain. CDR1 and CDR2 (germline): SGHDN, FVKESK. V was shortened by 4 bases and J by 4 bases, with 14 bases between the two germline ends. The CDR3 sequence is 14 residues long. The CDR3 loop reads CASSPLPERYEQYF. The CDR3, as DNA: TGTGCCAGCAGCCCCCTTCCGGAGCGATACGAGCAGTACTTC.